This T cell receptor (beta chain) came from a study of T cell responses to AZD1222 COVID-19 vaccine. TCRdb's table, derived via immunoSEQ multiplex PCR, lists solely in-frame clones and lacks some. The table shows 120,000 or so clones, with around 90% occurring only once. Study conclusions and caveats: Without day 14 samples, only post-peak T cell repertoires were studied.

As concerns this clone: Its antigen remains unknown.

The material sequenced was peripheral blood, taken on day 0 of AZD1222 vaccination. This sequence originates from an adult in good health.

CDR3 sequence: CASRSGTGDGYTF. Here the CDR3 DNA reads TGCGCCAGCAGATCCGGGACAGGGGATGGCTACACCTTC. This chain links TRBV5-1 with TRBJ1-2; 10 positions match TRBD1. Trimming removed 5 bases from V and 6 bases from J; junction bases left unmatched: 4. Germline V CDR1 and CDR2: SGHRS, YFSETQ. The CDR3 spans 13 residues.